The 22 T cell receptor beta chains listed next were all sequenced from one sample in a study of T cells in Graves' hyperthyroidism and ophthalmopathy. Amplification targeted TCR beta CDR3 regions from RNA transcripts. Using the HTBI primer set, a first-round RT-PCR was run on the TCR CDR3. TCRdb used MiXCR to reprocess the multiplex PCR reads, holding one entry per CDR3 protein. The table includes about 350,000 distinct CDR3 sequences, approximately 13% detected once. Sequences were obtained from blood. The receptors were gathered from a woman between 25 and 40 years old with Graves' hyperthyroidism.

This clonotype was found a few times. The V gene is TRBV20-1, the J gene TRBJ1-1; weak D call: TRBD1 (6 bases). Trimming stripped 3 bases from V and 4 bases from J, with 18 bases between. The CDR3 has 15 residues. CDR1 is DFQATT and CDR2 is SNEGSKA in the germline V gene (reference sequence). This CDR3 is CSASQPQGFATEAFF. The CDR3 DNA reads TGCAGTGCTAGCCAACCCCAGGGGTTTGCCACTGAAGCTTTCTTT.

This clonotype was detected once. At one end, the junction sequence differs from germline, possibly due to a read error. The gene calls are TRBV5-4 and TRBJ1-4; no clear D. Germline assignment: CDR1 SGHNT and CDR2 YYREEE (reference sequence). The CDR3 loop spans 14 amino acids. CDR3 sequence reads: CASSLGAANDKLFF. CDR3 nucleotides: TGTGCCAGCAGCTTGGGGGCGGCTAATGATAAACTGTTTTTT. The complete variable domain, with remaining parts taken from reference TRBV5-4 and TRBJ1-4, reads ETGVTQSPTHLIKTRGQQVTLRCSSQSGHNTVSWYQQALGQGPQFIFQYYREEENGRGNFPPRFSGLQFPNYSSELNVNALELDDSALYLCASSLGAANDKLFFGSGTQLSVL.

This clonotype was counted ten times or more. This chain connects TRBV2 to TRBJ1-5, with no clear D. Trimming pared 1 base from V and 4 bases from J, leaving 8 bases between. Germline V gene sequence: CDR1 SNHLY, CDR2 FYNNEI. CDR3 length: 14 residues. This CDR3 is CASSEGPGNQPQHF. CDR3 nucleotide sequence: TGTGCCAGCAGTGAAGGACCGGGGAATCAGCCCCAGCATTTT.

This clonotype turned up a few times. The CDR3 DNA is TGCAGTGCTAGAGGTGGAGGGATTTCCGGGGCTAGCGCGTCGAATGAGCAGTTCTTC. It translates to CSARGGGISGASASNEQFF. The J gene is TRBJ2-1, the V gene TRBV20-1; D perhaps matches TRBD2 (6 bases). V dropped 1 base and J dropped 7 bases, with 29 bases sitting between them. This CDR3 region has 19 residues. Germline lookup yields CDR1 DFQATT and CDR2 SNEGSKA (reference sequence).

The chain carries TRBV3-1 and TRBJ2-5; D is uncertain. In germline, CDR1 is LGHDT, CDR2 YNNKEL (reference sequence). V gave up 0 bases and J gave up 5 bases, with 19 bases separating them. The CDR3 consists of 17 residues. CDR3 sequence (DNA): TGTGCCAGCAGCCAAGATTCACTCTTGTCTAGAAAGGAGACCCAGTACTTC. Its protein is CASSQDSLLSRKETQYF.

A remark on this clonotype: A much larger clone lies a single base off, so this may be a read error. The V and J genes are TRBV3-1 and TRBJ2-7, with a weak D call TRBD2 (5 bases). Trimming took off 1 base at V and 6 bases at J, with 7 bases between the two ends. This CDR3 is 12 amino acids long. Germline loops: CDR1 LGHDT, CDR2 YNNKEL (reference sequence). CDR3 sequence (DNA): TGTGCCAGCAGCCAAGCGGGATTCGAGCAGTACTTC. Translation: CASSQAGFEQYF.

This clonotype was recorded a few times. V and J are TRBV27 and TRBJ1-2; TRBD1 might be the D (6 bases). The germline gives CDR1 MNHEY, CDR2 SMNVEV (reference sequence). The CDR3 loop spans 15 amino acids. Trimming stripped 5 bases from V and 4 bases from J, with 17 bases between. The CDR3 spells CASSKGPVGAYGYTF. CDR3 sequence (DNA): TGTGCCAGCAGTAAGGGTCCTGTGGGGGCCTATGGCTACACCTTC.

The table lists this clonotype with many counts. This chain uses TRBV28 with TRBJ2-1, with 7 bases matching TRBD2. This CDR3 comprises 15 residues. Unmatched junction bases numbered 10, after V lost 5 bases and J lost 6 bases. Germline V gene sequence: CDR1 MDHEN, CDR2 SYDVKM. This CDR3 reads CASSPSSGRSNEQFF. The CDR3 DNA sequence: TGTGCCAGCAGTCCCTCTAGCGGCCGGAGCAATGAGCAGTTCTTC.

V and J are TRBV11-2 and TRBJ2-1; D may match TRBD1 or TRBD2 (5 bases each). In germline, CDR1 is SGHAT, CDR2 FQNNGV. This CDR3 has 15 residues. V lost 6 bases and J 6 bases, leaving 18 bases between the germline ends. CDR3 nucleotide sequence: TGTGCCAGCAGACAACCGGGACGGGTGCTCAATGAGCAGTTCTTC. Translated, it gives CASRQPGRVLNEQFF.

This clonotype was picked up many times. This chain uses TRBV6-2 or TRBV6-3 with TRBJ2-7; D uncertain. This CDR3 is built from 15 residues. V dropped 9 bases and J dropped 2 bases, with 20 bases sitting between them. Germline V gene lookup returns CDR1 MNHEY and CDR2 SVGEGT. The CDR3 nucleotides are TGTGCCAGAGAGAGGACGGAAGGACCCCCCTACGAGCAGTACTTC. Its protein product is CARERTEGPPYEQYF.

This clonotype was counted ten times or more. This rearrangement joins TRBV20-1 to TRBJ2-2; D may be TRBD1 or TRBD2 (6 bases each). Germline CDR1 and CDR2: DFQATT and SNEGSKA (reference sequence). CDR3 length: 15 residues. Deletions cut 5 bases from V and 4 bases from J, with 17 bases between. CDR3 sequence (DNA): TGCAGTGCTTTGACAGGACGGGAGATCACCGGGGAGCTGTTTTTT. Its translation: CSALTGREITGELFF.

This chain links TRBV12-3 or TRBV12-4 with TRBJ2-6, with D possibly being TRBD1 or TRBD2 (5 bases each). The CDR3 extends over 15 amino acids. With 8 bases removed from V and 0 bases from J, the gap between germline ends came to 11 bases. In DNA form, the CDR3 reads TGTGCCAGCTGGGACCAGAGCTCTGGGGCCAACGTCCTGACTTTC. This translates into CASWDQSSGANVLTF.

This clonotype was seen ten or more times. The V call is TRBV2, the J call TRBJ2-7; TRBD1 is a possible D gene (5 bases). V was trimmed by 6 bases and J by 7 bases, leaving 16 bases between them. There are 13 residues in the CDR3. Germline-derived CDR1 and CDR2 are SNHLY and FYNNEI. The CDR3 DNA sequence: TGTGCCAGCAGGGGGCAGGGATCGAATGAGCAGTACTTC. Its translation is CASRGQGSNEQYF.

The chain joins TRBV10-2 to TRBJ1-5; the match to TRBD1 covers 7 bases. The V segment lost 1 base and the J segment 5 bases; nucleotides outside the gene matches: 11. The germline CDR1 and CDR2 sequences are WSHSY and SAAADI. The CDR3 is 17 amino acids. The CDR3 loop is CASSEWKKEGGYQPQHF. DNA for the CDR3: TGCGCCAGCAGTGAGTGGAAAAAAGAAGGGGGCTATCAGCCCCAGCATTTT.

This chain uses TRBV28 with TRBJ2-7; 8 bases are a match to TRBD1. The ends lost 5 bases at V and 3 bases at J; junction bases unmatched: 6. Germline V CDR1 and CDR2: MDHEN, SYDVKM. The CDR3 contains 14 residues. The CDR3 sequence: CASSADRGDYEQYF. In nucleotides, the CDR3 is TGTGCCAGCAGTGCCGACAGGGGCGACTACGAGCAGTACTTC.

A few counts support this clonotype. CDR3 protein: CASARPKGTQYF. CDR3 coding DNA: TGTGCCAGCGCTCGCCCCAAGGGGACCCAGTACTTC. This chain joins TRBV6-2 or TRBV6-3 and TRBJ2-5; D not certain. Germline V gene lookup returns CDR1 MNHEY and CDR2 SVGEGT. Trimming removed 8 bases at V and 7 bases at J, with 14 bases between. CDR3 size: 12 residues.

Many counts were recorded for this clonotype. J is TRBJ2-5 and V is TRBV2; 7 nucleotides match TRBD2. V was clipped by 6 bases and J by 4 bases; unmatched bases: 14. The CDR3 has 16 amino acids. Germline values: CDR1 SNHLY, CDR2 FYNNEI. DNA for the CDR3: TGTGCCAGCAGGACTAGAGACTTGATAGCGGGAGAGACCCAGTACTTC. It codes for CASRTRDLIAGETQYF.

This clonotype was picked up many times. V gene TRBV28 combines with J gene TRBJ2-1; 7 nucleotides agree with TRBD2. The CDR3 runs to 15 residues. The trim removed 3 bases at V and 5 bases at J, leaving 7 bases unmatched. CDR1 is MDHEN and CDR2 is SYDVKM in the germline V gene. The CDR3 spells CASSFASGDNNEQFF. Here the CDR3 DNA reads TGTGCCAGCAGTTTCGCTAGCGGAGACAACAATGAGCAGTTCTTC.

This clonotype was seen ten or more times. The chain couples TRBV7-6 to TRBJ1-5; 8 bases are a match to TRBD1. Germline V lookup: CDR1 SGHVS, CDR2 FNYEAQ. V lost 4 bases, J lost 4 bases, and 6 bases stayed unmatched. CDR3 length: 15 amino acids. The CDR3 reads CASSSRTGRNQPQHF. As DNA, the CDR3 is TGTGCCAGCAGCTCTCGGACAGGGCGAAATCAGCCCCAGCATTTT.

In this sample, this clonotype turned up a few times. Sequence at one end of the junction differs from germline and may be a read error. CDR3 in DNA: TGTGCCAGCAGTTATCCCCTCGTACTAGCGGGAGGGAGCAATGAGCAGCTCTTC. Its translation: CASSYPLVLAGGSNEQLF. The rearrangement links TRBV28 to TRBJ2-1; 13 bases map to TRBD2. Per the germline V gene, CDR1 is MDHEN and CDR2 is SYDVKM. The CDR3 is 18 amino acids.

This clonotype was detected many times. The CDR3 loop reads CASSPRRQETQYF. Here the CDR3 DNA reads TGTGCCAGCTCACCACGGAGACAAGAGACCCAGTACTTC. The J gene is TRBJ2-5, the V gene TRBV18; D remains unclear. The CDR3 has 13 amino acids. Germline V gene sequence: CDR1 KGHSH, CDR2 LQKENI. The ends were cut back, 1 base at V and 2 bases at J, with 5 bases in the middle.

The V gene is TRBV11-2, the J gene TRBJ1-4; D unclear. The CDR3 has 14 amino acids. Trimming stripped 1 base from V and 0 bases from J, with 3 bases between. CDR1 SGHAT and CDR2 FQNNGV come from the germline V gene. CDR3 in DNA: TGTGCCAGCAGCTTAGCTGCAACTAATGAAAAACTGTTTTTT. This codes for CASSLAATNEKLFF.